These 26 T cell receptor beta chains originate from one sample sequenced in a study of breast tumors, draining lymph nodes, adjacent tissues. TCRdb independently ran MiXCR on the multiplex PCR reads; one entry per CDR3 protein. The table includes 90,000 to 120,000 distinct CDR3 sequences, around 20% detected once. The lymph nodes were axillary draining lymph nodes from breast cancer patients. Sequences were obtained from axillary lymph node tissue. The source of these receptors is a female donor with breast cancer. Some clones in this sample may be carry-over from other donors' samples.

Only a few counts were recorded for this clonotype. The chain carries TRBV3-1 and TRBJ1-2; 7 bases fit TRBD1. Unmatched junction bases numbered 3, after V lost 2 bases and J lost 0 bases. Germline loops: CDR1 LGHDT, CDR2 YNNKEL (reference sequence). The CDR3 has 15 residues. The CDR3 spells CASSQIQGANYGYTF. DNA for the CDR3: TGTGCCAGCAGCCAAATCCAGGGGGCTAACTATGGCTACACCTTC. The full variable domain, rest sourced from reference TRBV3-1 and TRBJ1-2, is DTAVSQTPKYLVTQMGNDKSIKCEQNLGHDTMYWYKQDSKKFLKIMFSYNNKELIINETVPNRFSPKSPDKAHLNLHINSLELGDSAVYFCASSQIQGANYGYTFGSGTRLTVV.

This clonotype has ten or more counts. This chain connects TRBV7-2 to TRBJ2-7, with 9 bases fitting TRBD2. J lost 0 bases, V lost 1 base, and 7 bases had no gene match. Looked up from germline, CDR1 is SGHTA and CDR2 is FQGNSA. CDR3 length equals 17 residues. The CDR3 is CASSLGASGMRSYEQYF. The CDR3 DNA reads as TGTGCCAGCAGCTTAGGTGCTAGCGGGATGCGCTCCTACGAGCAGTACTTC. Based on the CDR3 plus reference TRBV7-2 and TRBJ2-7, the full variable domain is GAGVSQSPSNKVTEKGKDVELRCDPISGHTALYWYRQSLGQGLEFLIYFQGNSAPDKSGLPSDRFSAERTGGSVSTLTIQRTQQEDSAVYLCASSLGASGMRSYEQYFGPGTRLTVT.

The chain uses TRBV7-3 and TRBJ2-2; 9 nucleotides line up with TRBD2. Germline-derived CDR1 and CDR2 are SGHTA and FQGTGA. CDR3 size: 15 residues. After removal of 3 bases from V and 8 bases from J, the junction contained 7 bases not matched to a gene. CDR3 coding DNA: TGTGCCAGCAGCTTGACTAGCGGAGTCGGTGGGGAGCTGTTTTTT. Its translation: CASSLTSGVGGELFF.

Comments on this clonotype: A much larger clone sits a single nucleotide away, making a read error possible. The chain uses TRBV27 and TRBJ2-7; possible D gene TRBD2, 7 bases. Deletions cut 2 bases from V and 3 bases from J, with 11 bases between. The CDR3 loop spans 14 amino acids. Germline loops: CDR1 MNHEY, CDR2 SMNVEV (reference sequence). The CDR3 bases are TGTGCCAGCAGTTTAGGGGGGGGCGTCTACGAGCAGTACTTC. It translates to CASSLGGGVYEQYF.

This clonotype was picked up a small number of times. V and J are TRBV6-6 and TRBJ2-2; TRBD2 matches 7 bases. The CDR3 is 14 residues long. The V gene end was trimmed by 7 bases and the J gene end by 5 bases; junction bases not matched to a gene: 7. Germline V gives CDR1 MNHNY, CDR2 SVGAGI (reference sequence). In nucleotides, the CDR3 is TGTGCCAGCATGGGGGGGGTCGTAACCGGGGAGCTGTTTTTT. Translating it yields CASMGGVVTGELFF.

Many counts were recorded for this clonotype. This chain joins TRBV7-3 and TRBJ2-3; either TRBD1 or TRBD2 may fit D (5 bases each). The length of the CDR3 is 15 residues. Germline V gives CDR1 SGHTA, CDR2 FQGTGA. V lost 2 bases and J lost 4, with 13 bases in between. The CDR3 DNA follows: TGTGCCAGCAGCTTAGCAGGGACGGTGGCAGATACGCAGTATTTT. This gives the protein CASSLAGTVADTQYF.

The table lists this clonotype with many counts. The rearrangement links TRBV13 to TRBJ1-5, with TRBD1 matching over 10 bases. This CDR3 is built from 17 residues. The V segment lost 4 bases and the J segment 4 bases; nucleotides outside the gene matches: 10. Germline lookup yields CDR1 PRHDT and CDR2 FYEKMQ (reference sequence). CDR3 sequence reads: CASSSRRDRGDNQPQHF. DNA of the CDR3: TGTGCCAGCAGCTCTCGCCGGGACAGGGGTGATAATCAGCCCCAGCATTTT.

Points on this clonotype: One base away lies a much larger clone, so this may be a sequencing read error. This sequence joins TRBV5-4 and TRBJ2-1; possible D gene TRBD2, 6 bases. Germline lookup yields CDR1 SGHNT and CDR2 YYREEE (reference sequence). This CDR3 is 14 amino acids long. The CDR3: CAGSSQTLASEQFF. The CDR3 DNA reads TGTGCCGGCAGCTCCCAGACACTAGCTAGTGAGCAGTTCTTC.

In regard to this clonotype: A much larger clone is a single base away; this may be a read error. This chain connects TRBV20-1 to TRBJ1-4, with no clear D. The CDR3 has 14 amino acids. CDR1 and CDR2 (germline): DFQATT, SNEGSKA (reference sequence). Trimming stripped 2 bases from V and 0 bases from J, with 7 bases between. DNA of the CDR3: TGCAGTGCTAGATCCCCACCAACTAATGAAAAACTGTTTTTT. Encoded protein: CSARSPPTNEKLFF.

This clonotype occurred many times. The chain links TRBV2 to TRBJ1-2; D not certain. Trimming pared 4 bases from V and 2 bases from J, leaving 8 bases between. Per the germline V gene, CDR1 is SNHLY and CDR2 is FYNNEI. This CDR3 is 13 amino acids long. Here the CDR3 reads CASSVQTNYGYTF. CDR3 nucleotides: TGTGCCAGCAGTGTACAGACCAACTATGGCTACACCTTC.

The rearrangement uses TRBV30 and TRBJ2-7; D tentatively reads TRBD1 or TRBD2 (5 bases each). CDR1 and CDR2 from the germline V gene are GTSNPN and SVGIG (reference sequence). Trimming removed 0 bases from V and 8 bases from J, with 20 bases in between. This CDR3 has 15 residues. CDR3 coding DNA: TGTGCCTGGAGTGTTTGGGGGACCTTAGTGGGCAAGCAGTACTTC. It encodes CAWSVWGTLVGKQYF. Using reference TRBV30 and TRBJ2-7 for the parts outside the CDR3, the full variable domain is SQTIHQWPATLVQPVGSPLSLECTVEGTSNPNLYWYRQAAGRGLQLLFYSVGIGQISSEVPQNLSASRPQDRQFILSSKKLLLSDSGFYLCAWSVWGTLVGKQYFGPGTRLTVT.

In this sample, this clonotype turned up many times. This chain links TRBV7-7 with TRBJ1-5; D call uncertain. V was trimmed by 5 bases and J by 8 bases, leaving 13 bases between them. CDR3 length equals 13 residues. CDR1 and CDR2 from the germline V gene are SSHAT and FNYEAQ (reference sequence). As DNA, the CDR3 is TGTGCCAGCAGCCCAACTAGATTTGAGCCCCAGCATTTT. Translating gives CASSPTRFEPQHF.

This clonotype was picked up many times. The V call is TRBV7-6, the J call TRBJ2-7, with TRBD1 matching over 10 bases. The germline CDR1 and CDR2 sequences are SGHVS and FNYEAQ. CDR3 length: 14 amino acids. The junction had 3 bases not matched to a gene; V was cut back by 4 bases and J by 3 bases. CDR3 protein: CASSSGTGDYEQYF. The CDR3 region has the DNA TGTGCCAGCAGCTCCGGGACAGGGGACTACGAGCAGTACTTC. The full variable domain, in which reference TRBV7-6 and TRBJ2-7 provide the parts outside the CDR3, is GAGVSQSPRYKVTKRGQDVALRCDPISGHVSLYWYRQALGQGPEFLTYFNYEAQQDKSGLPNDRFSAERPEGSISTLTIQRTEQRDSAMYRCASSSGTGDYEQYFGPGTRLTVT.

Points on this clonotype: A read error may account for a junction end that differs from germline. The chain is built from TRBV5-4 and TRBJ2-3; 7 bases line up with TRBD1. Germline V gene lookup returns CDR1 SGHNT and CDR2 YYREEE (reference sequence). The CDR3 is 14 amino acids. The CDR3 loop is CASSRGQNTDTRYF. Here the CDR3 DNA reads TGTGCCAGCAGCAGGGGACAGAACACAGATACGCGGTATTTT. Supplemented by reference TRBV5-4 and TRBJ2-3, the full variable domain reads ETGVTQSPTHLIKTRGQQVTLRCSSQSGHNTVSWYQQALGQGPQFIFQYYREEENGRGNFPPRFSGLQFPNYSSELNVNALELDDSALYLCASSRGQNTDTRYFGPGTRLTVL.

The chain carries TRBV25-1 and TRBJ1-2; 7 bases fit TRBD1. The CDR3 runs 12 residues. V dropped 5 bases and J dropped 6; count of bases not matched to a gene: 3. Looked up from germline, CDR1 is MGHDK and CDR2 is SYGVNS. Here the CDR3 reads CASSFDRDGYTF. The CDR3 region has the DNA TGTGCCAGCAGTTTCGACAGGGATGGCTACACCTTC.

Points on this clonotype: This could be a read error, since a much larger clone is one nucleotide away. V is TRBV13 and J is TRBJ1-5, with no clear D. Germline V lookup: CDR1 PRHDT, CDR2 FYEKMQ (reference sequence). The CDR3 contains 13 residues. CDR3 protein: CASSLKGNQPRHF. In nucleotides, the CDR3 is TGTGCCAGCAGCTTAAAGGGCAATCAGCCCCGGCATTTT.

Only a few counts were recorded for this clonotype. V is TRBV20-1 and J is TRBJ2-4; D gene uncertain. Germline values: CDR1 DFQATT, CDR2 SNEGSKA (reference sequence). The CDR3 is 12 amino acids. Trimming shortened V by 4 bases and J by 2 bases, and 6 bases separated the two germline ends. As DNA, the CDR3 is TGCAGTGCTATAGGTCCCAAAAACATTCAGTACTTC. The encoded protein is CSAIGPKNIQYF.

This clonotype was recorded at least ten times. The V gene is TRBV20-1, the J gene TRBJ2-7; 13 bases align to TRBD2. With 0 bases clipped from V and 1 base from J, the junction kept 9 bases outside the gene matches. Looked up from germline, CDR1 is DFQATT and CDR2 is SNEGSKA (reference sequence). The CDR3 contains 18 residues. CDR3: CSARDLRTSGRESYEQYF. CDR3 in DNA: TGCAGTGCTAGAGATCTTCGAACTAGCGGGAGGGAATCCTACGAGCAGTACTTC.

The chain carries TRBV12-3 or TRBV12-4 and TRBJ2-1, with 8 positions matching TRBD2. The V gene end was trimmed by 0 bases and the J gene end by 3 bases; junction bases not matched to a gene: 1. The CDR3 has 15 amino acids. This CDR3 is CASSLASGSYNEQFF. The CDR3 coding sequence is TGTGCCAGCAGTTTAGCGAGCGGGAGCTACAATGAGCAGTTCTTC.

This clonotype has ten or more counts. The chain joins TRBV5-1 to TRBJ2-3; possible D gene TRBD1, 5 bases. V lost 6 bases, J lost 6 bases, and 20 bases lay in between. Germline lookup yields CDR1 SGHRS and CDR2 YFSETQ. The CDR3 sequence is 15 residues long. The DNA for the CDR3 is TGCGCCAGCAACAAGATACAGGATCCCCGGGATACGCAGTATTTT. It specifies CASNKIQDPRDTQYF.

This clonotype was picked up many times. V usage is TRBV5-1 and J usage is TRBJ2-5, with 7 bases identical to TRBD1. V shed 4 bases and J 5 bases; nucleotides not matched to a gene: 5. Per the germline V gene, CDR1 is SGHRS and CDR2 is YFSETQ. This CDR3 is built from 13 residues. The CDR3 DNA sequence: TGCGCCAGCAGCGTTGACAGGGTTGAGACCCAGTACTTC. Protein product: CASSVDRVETQYF. The full variable domain, with the rest looked up from reference TRBV5-1 and TRBJ2-5, is KAGVTQTPRYLIKTRGQQVTLSCSPISGHRSVSWYQQTPGQGLQFLFEYFSETQRNKGNFPGRFSGRQFSNSRSEMNVSTLELGDSALYLCASSVDRVETQYFGPGTRLLVL.

This clonotype was observed once. In this CDR3 the conserved last residue, phenylalanine or tryptophan, is missing, so a read error is likely. The chain couples TRBV19 to TRBJ2-5; D could derive from TRBD1 or TRBD2 (5 bases each). The CDR3 sequence is 13 residues long. Germline V CDR1 and CDR2: LNHDA, SQIVND (reference sequence). Trimming cost V 7 bases and J 1 base, with 10 bases left between them. The CDR3 DNA is TGTGCCAGTAACCGGGACCCCCAAGAGACCCAGTACCTC. The encoded protein is CASNRDPQETQYL.

This sequence joins TRBV2 and TRBJ1-6; 8 positions agree with TRBD1. Germline V gene sequence: CDR1 SNHLY, CDR2 FYNNEI. This CDR3 region has 15 residues. With V trimmed by 6 bases and J by 13 bases, 14 bases remained unmatched. The CDR3 loop is CASSAGGAAFSPLHF. DNA for the CDR3: TGTGCCAGCAGCGCAGGGGGCGCCGCATTTTCGCCCCTCCACTTT.

To note about this clonotype: This may arise from a read error, as a much more abundant clone is one base away. The chain joins TRBV5-1 to TRBJ1-4, with TRBD1 matching 7 bases. This CDR3 spans 15 amino acids. The V gene end was trimmed by 0 bases and the J gene end by 10 bases; junction bases not matched to a gene: 9. CDR1 and CDR2 (germline): SGHRS, YFSETQ. The CDR3 bases are TGCGCCAGCAGCTTGGGACAGGGTGGTGATGGAAAACTGTTTTTT. Encoded protein: CASSLGQGGDGKLFF.

This clonotype appeared many times. V gene TRBV7-3 combines with J gene TRBJ2-1; 9 nucleotides align to TRBD2. Germline V CDR1 and CDR2: SGHTA, FQGTGA. The CDR3 length is 15 residues. The V gene end was trimmed by 5 bases and the J gene end by 3 bases; junction bases not matched to a gene: 5. The chain's CDR3 is CASSHSGSNYNEQFF. The CDR3 DNA reads as TGTGCCAGCAGCCATAGCGGGAGTAACTACAATGAGCAGTTCTTC.

The table lists this clonotype with many counts. This sequence joins TRBV5-4 and TRBJ2-2; unclear D gene. The length of the CDR3 is 14 residues. Germline values: CDR1 SGHNT, CDR2 YYREEE (reference sequence). The ends were cut back, 1 base at V and 1 base at J, with 5 bases in the middle. CDR3 protein: CASSLRQNTGELFF. The CDR3 DNA is TGTGCCAGCAGCTTGAGACAGAACACCGGGGAGCTGTTTTTT.